This section outlines one T cell receptor (beta chain) sequence together with its context. The data derive from a study of blood T cell repertoires in COVID-19. Study as a whole: The analysed material was cDNA or gDNA that came from T cells, B-cell-depleted T cells, or PBMCs.

Original data processing: Scientists estimated how many nucleated cells there were by amplifying reference gene primers. Some clones are missing from TCRdb's copy, which holds only in-frame ones; the method was immunoSEQ multiplex PCR. The D gene and trimming were derived from the DNA, and the V and J assignments and clone size from that table. The data contain about 130,000 clones, roughly 89% of them singletons. The V gene lost 5 bases and the J gene lost 5 bases, with 24 bases spanning the gap. CDR3 length: 17 residues. Germline-derived CDR1 and CDR2 are MNHEY and SMNVEV (reference sequence). The specimen was peripheral blood. The chain employs TRBV27 and TRBJ1-1; a possible D gene is TRBD1 (6 bases). The origin of this receptor is a man in his sixties with COVID-19, enrolled during active disease. The DNA for the CDR3 is TGTGCCAGCAGTGCGATAAATGGGGCCGTCAGGGGAACTGAAGCTTTCTTT. Protein: CASSAINGAVRGTEAFF.